Shown below are 11 T cell receptor beta chains from a single sample sequenced in a study of STAT5B mutations in CD4+ large granular lymphocyte leukemia. The repertoire was sequenced with immunoSEQ multiplex PCR; TCRdb's copy has only in-frame clones and lacks some. This sample has under 40,000 clones; 78% occur once, and the top ten carry about 2.4%. The specimen sequenced was CD4+ T cells from blood buffy coats. The receptor source for this set is a human donor in good health.

The V and J genes are TRBV6-4 and TRBJ2-3, with D possibly being TRBD1 (6 bases). V was trimmed by 3 bases and J by 5 bases, leaving 12 bases between them. Germline V CDR1 and CDR2: MRHNA, SNTAGT. The CDR3 has 14 amino acids. This CDR3 is CASSEQIRGDTQYF. The CDR3 coding sequence is TGTGCCAGCAGTGAACAGATCAGGGGAGATACGCAGTATTTT.

This chain connects TRBV18 to TRBJ1-2; 10 bases are a match to TRBD1. Germline CDR1 and CDR2: KGHSH and LQKENI. With V trimmed by 3 bases and J by 6 bases, 1 base remained unmatched. The CDR3 has 13 amino acids. The CDR3 loop reads CASSPGQGNGYTF. The CDR3 DNA reads TGTGCCAGCTCACCGGGACAGGGGAATGGCTACACCTTC.

CDR3 region: CSGLSTWGGYTF. CDR3 coding DNA: TGCAGCGGCCTATCAACGTGGGGGGGCTACACCTTC. This sequence joins TRBV29-1 and TRBJ1-2; D possibly corresponds to TRBD1 (5 bases). CDR3 size: 12 residues. In germline, CDR1 is SQVTM, CDR2 ANQGSEA. V gave up 7 bases and J gave up 8 bases, with 17 bases separating them.

V and J are TRBV7-9 and TRBJ1-1; D unclear. The length of the CDR3 is 12 residues. The V gene lost 2 bases and the J gene lost 7 bases, with 8 bases spanning the gap. In germline, CDR1 is SEHNR, CDR2 FQNEAQ (reference sequence). The chain's CDR3 is CASSLQLFEAFF. Here the CDR3 DNA reads TGTGCCAGCAGCTTACAGCTCTTTGAAGCTTTCTTT.

V usage is TRBV5-4 and J usage is TRBJ2-7, with a possible D match to TRBD2 (6 bases). V was cut by 3 bases and J by 1 base, with 17 bases left in between. Germline V gives CDR1 SGHNT, CDR2 YYREEE (reference sequence). The CDR3 runs 16 residues. CDR3 sequence reads: CASSSGGVAISYEQYF. CDR3 coding DNA: TGTGCCAGCAGCTCCGGCGGGGTGGCGATTTCCTACGAGCAGTACTTC.

The chain uses TRBV6-5 and TRBJ1-1; no clear D gene. Between the trimmed V and J ends, which lost 6 bases and 1 base, there was a span of 9 bases. This CDR3 has 13 residues. The germline V gene encodes CDR1 MNHEY and CDR2 SVGAGI. CDR3 region: CASRTWENTEAFF. CDR3 sequence (DNA): TGTGCCAGCAGAACCTGGGAGAACACTGAAGCTTTCTTT.

V is TRBV9 and J is TRBJ2-1; no clear D gene. Germline assignment: CDR1 SGDLS and CDR2 YYNGEE. V was trimmed by 0 bases and J by 6 bases, leaving 13 bases between them. This CDR3 contains 15 residues. CDR3 bases: TGTGCCAGCAGCGTAGGATCTCAAAATGGCAATGAGCAGTTCTTC. The encoded protein is CASSVGSQNGNEQFF.

The CDR3 spells CASSKVTPRQSNQPQHF. CDR3 in DNA: TGTGCCAGCAGCAAAGTAACTCCGCGGCAGAGCAATCAGCCCCAGCATTTT. The genes are TRBV21-1 and TRBJ1-5. TRBV21-1 constitutes a pseudogene. The CDR3 has 17 amino acids.

The chain carries TRBV2 and TRBJ1-1; D remains unclear. Trimming took 6 bases from V and 1 from J, leaving 12 bases between them. This CDR3 contains 14 residues. Germline V gene sequence: CDR1 SNHLY, CDR2 FYNNEI. CDR3 protein: CASRVEGGNTEAFF. Written as DNA, the CDR3 is TGTGCCAGCAGAGTCGAGGGAGGGAACACTGAAGCTTTCTTT.

This clone was detected a few times. The chain carries TRBV19 and TRBJ2-7; TRBD1 agrees at 8 bases. With V trimmed by 4 bases and J by 6 bases, 8 bases remained unmatched. Germline V gene data show CDR1 as LNHDA and CDR2 as SQIVND (reference sequence). This CDR3 has 14 amino acids. CDR3 loop: CASSNRGMQAEQYF. CDR3 nucleotide sequence: TGTGCCAGTAGTAACAGGGGGATGCAAGCCGAGCAGTACTTC.

The CDR3 region has the DNA TGTGCCTGGAGGCCACCAACCGGGACAGGGGGCACAGATACGCAGTATTTT. Protein sequence: CAWRPPTGTGGTDTQYF. This chain links TRBV30 with TRBJ2-3; 10 nucleotides agree with TRBD1. The germline CDR1 and CDR2 sequences are GTSNPN and SVGIG (reference sequence). Trimming cost V 3 bases and J 1 base; bases outside gene matches: 10. The CDR3 is 17 amino acids.